One sample yielded the 6 T cell receptor beta chains listed below, sequenced in a study of shared clonotypes between healthy human individuals. This table comes from immunoSEQ multiplex PCR, and its TCRdb copy is limited to in-frame clones, with some not included. The sample consists of around 88,000 clones, 68% of them appearing once. Sequenced sample: memory CD8+ T cells sorted from blood. Sample subset: CD45RO+ cells pooled with CCR7-negative TemRA cells. The receptors derive from a man younger than 40 in good health.

The rearrangement uses TRBV6-1 and TRBJ2-1; D is perhaps TRBD1 (6 bases). The CDR3 is 14 amino acids. The germline V gene encodes CDR1 MNHNS and CDR2 SASEGT. V lost 5 bases, J lost 9 bases, and 17 bases lay in between. The CDR3 loop is CASSSAGEHSEQFF. CDR3 sequence (DNA): TGTGCCAGCAGTTCGGCAGGGGAACATAGTGAGCAGTTCTTC.

The chain joins TRBV18 to TRBJ2-5; D ambiguous. In germline, CDR1 is KGHSH, CDR2 LQKENI. The CDR3 spans 13 residues. V gave up 2 bases and J gave up 3 bases, with 7 bases separating them. This CDR3 reads CASSPKGKETQYF. CDR3 coding DNA: TGTGCCAGCTCACCAAAAGGGAAAGAGACCCAGTACTTC. The full variable domain, its missing parts supplied by reference TRBV18 and TRBJ2-5, is NAGVMQNPRHLVRRRGQEARLRCSPMKGHSHVYWYRQLPEEGLKFMVYLQKENIIDESGMPKERFSAEFPKEGPSILRIQQVVRGDSAAYFCASSPKGKETQYFGPGTRLLVL.

The chain has TRBV28 and TRBJ2-7, with no clear D. The CDR3 loop spans 13 amino acids. Germline CDR1 reads MDHEN; CDR2 reads SYDVKM. The V end was cut by 11 bases, the J end by 2 bases, with 16 bases between. CDR3 protein: CAAAVGQTYEQYF. In DNA form, the CDR3 reads TGTGCCGCGGCCGTCGGGCAAACCTACGAGCAGTACTTC.

V and J are TRBV4-3 and TRBJ2-2; TRBD2 might be the D (6 bases). Germline V CDR1 and CDR2: LGHNA, YSLEER. The germline V and J ends were trimmed by 0 bases and 5 bases, with 19 bases remaining between them. This CDR3 has 18 amino acids. The CDR3 DNA reads as TGCGCCAGCAGCCAAGATATCGCCCCGGGAGCCCTGACCGGGGAGCTGTTTTTT. Translated, it gives CASSQDIAPGALTGELFF.

The chain is built from TRBV15 and TRBJ2-1, with a tentative D call TRBD2 (5 bases). The germline V and J ends were trimmed by 0 bases and 5 bases, with 8 bases remaining between them. This CDR3 region has 14 residues. CDR1 LNHNV and CDR2 YYDKDF come from the germline V gene (reference sequence). The CDR3 loop reads CATSRDGGNNEQFF. The DNA for the CDR3 is TGTGCCACCAGCAGAGATGGAGGAAACAATGAGCAGTTCTTC.

This clone was counted only a few times. The CDR3 here is CASSSDSGGSYNEQFF. CDR3 nucleotide sequence: TGCGCCAGCAGCAGCGATAGCGGCGGGTCATACAATGAGCAGTTCTTC. V usage is TRBV5-1 and J usage is TRBJ2-1, with a possible D match to TRBD2 (6 bases). The V and J ends lost 4 bases and 4 bases respectively, with 18 bases between them. CDR3 length equals 16 residues. CDR1 SGHRS and CDR2 YFSETQ come from the germline V gene. Drawing the rest from reference TRBV5-1 and TRBJ2-1, the complete variable domain is KAGVTQTPRYLIKTRGQQVTLSCSPISGHRSVSWYQQTPGQGLQFLFEYFSETQRNKGNFPGRFSGRQFSNSRSEMNVSTLELGDSALYLCASSSDSGGSYNEQFFGPGTRLTVL.